This T cell receptor beta chain stems from a study of T cell responses to AZD1222 COVID-19 vaccine. Clones were read by immunoSEQ multiplex PCR, and TCRdb kept only the in-frame ones, dropping some. This repertoire shows around 74,000 clones, roughly 94% found once; its top ten account for roughly 6.8%. The length of the CDR3 is 17 residues. This TCR was sampled from an adult in good health. The rearrangement links TRBV21-1 to TRBJ1-4. TRBV21-1 is annotated as a pseudogene. Sequenced here: peripheral blood, sampled on day 0 of MenACWY control vaccination. The CDR3 reads CASSKSGRRQTREKLFF. The CDR3 DNA sequence: TGTGCCAGCAGCAAAAGCGGAAGGAGGCAGACAAGGGAAAAACTGTTTTTT.